Shown below are 20 T cell receptor beta chains from a single sample sequenced in a study of blood T cell repertoires in COVID-19. Method: immunoSEQ multiplex PCR; TCRdb's copy keeps in-frame clones and lacks some. In the table there are approximately 170,000 clones, around four fifths of which are singletons. Input material: peripheral blood. The origin of the receptors is an elderly woman with acute or convalescent COVID-19.

CDR3 in amino acids: CASSISGMYYNEQFF. CDR3 bases: TGTGCCAGTAGTATTAGCGGGATGTATTACAATGAGCAGTTCTTC. The gene calls are TRBV19 and TRBJ2-1; 8 nucleotides line up with TRBD2. The CDR3 loop spans 15 amino acids. Trimming took 3 bases from V and 4 from J; bases not matched to a gene: 5. Per the germline V gene, CDR1 is LNHDA and CDR2 is SQIVND (reference sequence).

This chain joins TRBV11-2 and TRBJ2-1, with no clear D. V was cut by 6 bases and J by 9 bases, with 21 bases left in between. Germline V gene lookup returns CDR1 SGHAT and CDR2 FQNNGV. This CDR3 contains 15 residues. CDR3 coding DNA: TGTGCCAGCAGACGGCGCGGCGACTTCCCCAGTGAGCAGTTCTTC. This codes for CASRRRGDFPSEQFF.

This rearrangement joins TRBV9 to TRBJ1-3, with 9 positions matching TRBD1. Germline V CDR1 and CDR2: SGDLS, YYNGEE. Unmatched junction bases numbered 3, after V lost 0 bases and J lost 2 bases. The CDR3 length is 16 residues. This chain's CDR3 is CASSVGGQGPGNTIYF. The CDR3 DNA follows: TGTGCCAGCAGCGTAGGGGGACAGGGCCCTGGAAACACCATATATTTT.

This clone was detected only once. V is TRBV4-1 and J is TRBJ2-1; 10 nucleotides line up with TRBD1. The CDR3 is made up of 18 amino acids. CDR1 MGHRA and CDR2 YSYEKL come from the germline V gene. V lost 1 base, J lost 1 base, and 7 bases stayed unmatched. The CDR3 region has the DNA TGCGCCAGCAGCCAAGTCGGGACAGGGGACTTGTCCTACAATGAGCAGTTCTTC. Its translation is CASSQVGTGDLSYNEQFF.

This clone appeared a few times. This chain uses TRBV5-1 with TRBJ1-2; the match to TRBD1 covers 10 bases. The CDR3 has 13 residues. V gave up 2 bases and J gave up 7 bases; unmatched junction bases: 2. The germline CDR1 and CDR2 sequences are SGHRS and YFSETQ. CDR3 sequence: CASSFRDRGGYTF. In DNA form, the CDR3 reads TGCGCCAGCAGCTTCCGGGACAGGGGTGGCTACACCTTC.

The CDR3 spells CAISESPGLAGGSDTQYF. CDR3 nucleotides: TGTGCCATCAGTGAGTCACCGGGACTAGCGGGAGGCTCAGATACGCAGTATTTT. The chain carries TRBV10-3 and TRBJ2-3; TRBD2 agrees at 15 bases. CDR3 length: 18 residues. Germline V gives CDR1 ENHRY, CDR2 SYGVKD. V lost 0 bases, J lost 4 bases, and 5 bases stayed unmatched.

This clone was picked up a small number of times. V and J are TRBV7-3 and TRBJ1-5, with a tentative D call TRBD1 (5 bases). Germline V CDR1 and CDR2: SGHTA, FQGTGA. Trimming cost V 7 bases and J 0 bases, with 13 bases left between them. The length of the CDR3 is 15 residues. The CDR3 protein is CASIPGGYSNQPQHF. The CDR3 region has the DNA TGTGCCAGCATCCCGGGGGGATATAGCAATCAGCCCCAGCATTTT.

The chain is built from TRBV27 and TRBJ1-5; 12 nucleotides match TRBD1. Trimming removed 3 bases from V and 0 bases from J; junction bases left unmatched: 3. CDR3 length equals 17 residues. The germline CDR1 and CDR2 sequences are MNHEY and SMNVEV (reference sequence). The CDR3 sequence: CASSLGQGAFSNQPQHF. The CDR3 DNA reads TGTGCCAGCAGTTTGGGACAGGGGGCTTTTAGCAATCAGCCCCAGCATTTT.

The CDR3 protein is CASSVGAAANTGELFF. DNA of the CDR3: TGTGCCAGTAGTGTCGGAGCGGCCGCGAACACCGGGGAGCTGTTTTTT. V gene TRBV19 combines with J gene TRBJ2-2; perhaps TRBD2 as D (5 bases). There are 16 residues in the CDR3. Trimming cost V 5 bases and J 0 bases, with 13 bases left between them. Germline loops: CDR1 LNHDA, CDR2 SQIVND (reference sequence).

The V and J genes are TRBV19 and TRBJ1-5; 7 bases fit TRBD1. The V segment lost 6 bases and the J segment 8 bases; nucleotides outside the gene matches: 10. CDR1 is LNHDA and CDR2 is SQIVND in the germline V gene (reference sequence). The CDR3 has 14 residues. CDR3 region: CASRTGTVGKPQHF. The CDR3 DNA sequence: TGTGCCAGTAGAACTGGGACAGTGGGGAAGCCCCAGCATTTT.

The DNA for the CDR3 is TGTGCCAGCAGTGAGCGGGACAGGGCTAACACTGAAGCTTTCTTT. Protein: CASSERDRANTEAFF. The chain links TRBV2 to TRBJ1-1, with 9 positions matching TRBD1. Trimming cost V 3 bases and J 2 bases; bases outside gene matches: 4. This CDR3 comprises 15 residues. In germline, CDR1 is SNHLY, CDR2 FYNNEI.

There are many counts of this clone. The rearrangement links TRBV3-1 (or the pseudogene TRBV3-2) to TRBJ1-1; unclear D gene. V lost 4 bases and J lost 2, with 8 bases in between. Germline V gene lookup returns CDR1 LGHDT and CDR2 YNNKEL (reference sequence). The CDR3 length is 13 residues. The CDR3 protein is CASSPRINTEAFF. CDR3 nucleotide sequence: TGTGCCAGCAGCCCGAGGATAAACACTGAAGCTTTCTTT.

This chain links TRBV2 with TRBJ1-2; 7 nucleotides line up with TRBD1. The CDR3 totals 15 residues. J was trimmed by 4 bases and V by 1 base; bases with no gene match: 6. CDR1 and CDR2 from the germline V gene are SNHLY and FYNNEI. CDR3 region: CASSEVSRDSYGYTF. Written as DNA, the CDR3 is TGTGCCAGCAGTGAAGTGTCCCGGGACAGCTATGGCTACACCTTC.

The CDR3 sequence is CASSPTTGVQPQHF. Here the CDR3 DNA reads TGTGCCAGCAGCCCAACGACGGGGGTTCAGCCCCAGCATTTT. The gene calls are TRBV9 and TRBJ1-5; D may be TRBD1 (5 bases). This CDR3 has 14 residues. CDR1 is SGDLS and CDR2 is YYNGEE in the germline V gene. V lost 4 bases to trimming and J lost 6 bases, with 14 bases between them.

The genes are TRBV5-6 and TRBJ1-5; D is possibly TRBD1 (5 bases). Trimming shortened V by 4 bases and J by 1 base, and 15 bases separated the two germline ends. Germline CDR1 SGHDT, CDR2 YYEEEE. The CDR3 has 16 amino acids. The CDR3 here is CASSRGGRWSNQPQHF. The DNA for the CDR3 is TGTGCCAGCAGCAGGGGAGGCAGGTGGAGCAATCAGCCCCAGCATTTT.

The chain employs TRBV24-1 and TRBJ2-1; D perhaps matches TRBD1 (7 bases). The CDR3 consists of 16 residues. Germline V gene sequence: CDR1 KGHDR, CDR2 SFDVKD. Trimming removed 4 bases from V and 8 bases from J, with 20 bases in between. CDR3 DNA sequence: TGTGCCACCAGTGAAGGGGGCTGGGAGGTTAGGGATGAGCAGTTCTTC. This encodes CATSEGGWEVRDEQFF.

V usage is TRBV25-1 and J usage is TRBJ1-5; D is undetermined. V was clipped by 4 bases and J by 5 bases, with 3 bases between them. Per germline, CDR1 MGHDK and CDR2 SYGVNS. CDR3 length: 11 amino acids. CDR3 residues: CASSGHQPQHF. In DNA, the CDR3 is TGTGCCAGCAGTGGGCATCAGCCCCAGCATTTT.

V usage is TRBV27 and J usage is TRBJ2-2; perhaps TRBD2 as D (5 bases). The CDR3 is made up of 17 amino acids. The germline gives CDR1 MNHEY, CDR2 SMNVEV (reference sequence). Trimming cost V 1 base and J 1 base, with 13 bases left between them. CDR3 nucleotides: TGTGCCAGCAGTTTATATCGGACTGTGGAGAACACCGGGGAGCTGTTTTTT. Its protein product is CASSLYRTVENTGELFF.

The CDR3 reads CASSHKGQGGSYTF. In nucleotides, the CDR3 is TGTGCCAGCTCACACAAAGGACAGGGTGGTTCTTACACCTTC. The genes are TRBV18 and TRBJ1-2; 8 positions agree with TRBD1. Unmatched junction bases numbered 12, after V lost 4 bases and J lost 11 bases. The germline gives CDR1 KGHSH, CDR2 LQKENI. This CDR3 spans 14 amino acids.

The chain carries TRBV3-1 (or the pseudogene TRBV3-2) and TRBJ2-7, with D possibly being TRBD1 (6 bases). From germline, CDR1 is LGHDT and CDR2 YNNKEL (reference sequence). Trimming left V 0 bases short and J 0 bases short, with 15 bases between. The CDR3 spans 17 residues. DNA for the CDR3: TGTGCCAGCAGCCAAGATCTAACAGGGAAACCCTCCTACGAGCAGTACTTC. Translation: CASSQDLTGKPSYEQYF.